A single sample is the source of the 13 T cell receptor beta chains below, sequenced in a study of beta chain features in type 1 diabetes. Study results and limitations: TCRB CDR3s from Type 1 diabetes patients were moderately but significantly shorter in all four CD4+ subsets.

What these receptors recognize is not known. Expressed TCRB transcripts were sequenced because the entire RNA isolate underwent reverse transcription. TCRdb's copy holds only in-frame clones and misses some; the assay was immunoSEQ multiplex PCR. Among some 270,000 clones, 11% were seen once, and the ten largest hold approximately 0.015%. Source material: naive CD4+ T cells from blood. All receptors derive from a man aged 25-45 years with type 1 diabetes.

The CDR3 sequence: CASSVAPGLEDNEQFF. The CDR3 DNA reads as TGTGCCAGCAGCGTAGCTCCGGGACTGGAAGACAATGAGCAGTTCTTC. The chain combines TRBV9 with TRBJ2-1, with D perhaps TRBD2 (6 bases). V dropped 0 bases and J dropped 5 bases, with 15 bases sitting between them. Germline assignment: CDR1 SGDLS and CDR2 YYNGEE. This CDR3 is 16 amino acids long.

V usage is TRBV5-6 and J usage is TRBJ1-6; 10 bases fit TRBD1. The germline V gene encodes CDR1 SGHDT and CDR2 YYEEEE. CDR3 length: 13 amino acids. Trimming removed 7 bases from V and 9 bases from J; junction bases left unmatched: 4. The CDR3 region is CASRQGASSPLHF. CDR3 nucleotide sequence: TGTGCCAGCCGACAGGGGGCTAGTTCACCCCTCCACTTT. Full variable domain (remainder filled in from reference TRBV5-6 and TRBJ1-6): DAGVTQSPTHLIKTRGQQVTLRCSPKSGHDTVSWYQQALGQGPQFIFQYYEEEERQRGNFPDRFSGHQFPNYSSELNVNALLLGDSALYLCASRQGASSPLHFGNGTRLTVT.

The gene calls are TRBV5-1 and TRBJ2-2; TRBD1 agrees at 10 bases. Looked up from germline, CDR1 is SGHRS and CDR2 is YFSETQ. The CDR3 has 16 amino acids. Unmatched junction bases numbered 5, after V lost 4 bases and J lost 2 bases. This CDR3 is CASSRDRGRNTGELFF. The CDR3 DNA reads as TGCGCCAGCAGCCGCGACAGGGGGCGCAACACCGGGGAGCTGTTTTTT.

The V gene is TRBV27, the J gene TRBJ1-6; 7 nucleotides align to TRBD1. Per germline, CDR1 MNHEY and CDR2 SMNVEV (reference sequence). The CDR3 runs to 13 residues. V trimming: 6 bases; J trimming: 8 bases; junction bases outside the gene matches: 4. This CDR3 is CASRETGYSPLHF. The CDR3 nucleotides are TGTGCCAGCAGGGAGACAGGGTATTCACCCCTCCACTTT.

The table lists this clone with a few counts. CDR3 loop: CASSEAENTEAFF. CDR3 sequence (DNA): TGTGCCAGCAGTGAGGCAGAGAACACTGAAGCTTTCTTT. This chain uses TRBV6-1 with TRBJ1-1; D is ambiguous. This CDR3 comprises 13 residues. The germline V gene has CDR1 MNHNS and CDR2 SASEGT. Trimming pared 3 bases from V and 1 base from J, leaving 6 bases between.

The genes are TRBV7-3 and TRBJ2-3; 7 nucleotides align to TRBD2. The CDR3 length is 14 residues. V shed 4 bases, J shed 2 bases, and the junction held 3 bases outside the gene matches. CDR1 and CDR2 (germline): SGHTA, FQGTGA. The CDR3 nucleotides are TGTGCCAGCAGCTCGGGACTACACACAGATACGCAGTATTTT. Translating it yields CASSSGLHTDTQYF.

DNA for the CDR3: TGTGCCAGCAGCCCAACAGCGACAGGGGGATCCTACGAGCAGTACTTC. Its protein product is CASSPTATGGSYEQYF. This sequence joins TRBV7-6 and TRBJ2-7, with 9 bases identical to TRBD1. The junction had 9 bases not matched to a gene; V was cut back by 5 bases and J by 1 base. The CDR3 runs to 16 residues. Per the germline V gene, CDR1 is SGHVS and CDR2 is FNYEAQ.

About this clone: This CDR3 is also generated by other DNA sequences in the sample. The J gene is TRBJ1-1, the V gene TRBV7-2; unclear D gene. Germline-derived CDR1 and CDR2 are SGHTA and FQGNSA. V was shortened by 2 bases and J by 1 base, with 5 bases between the two germline ends. The CDR3 is 13 amino acids. The CDR3 nucleotides are TGTGCCAGCAGCTTACAGGAGAACACTGAAGCTTTCTTT. Translation gives CASSLQENTEAFF.

The rearrangement joins TRBV7-2 to TRBJ2-2, with 7 bases lining up with TRBD1. Germline V gives CDR1 SGHTA, CDR2 FQGNSA. V lost 7 bases, J lost 4 bases, and 6 bases stayed unmatched. The CDR3 is 14 residues long. The CDR3 here is CASNDRDGTGELFF. For the CDR3, the DNA is TGTGCCAGCAACGACAGGGACGGCACCGGGGAGCTGTTTTTT.

This clone occurred a few times. This chain connects TRBV29-1 to TRBJ2-7, with 7 bases identical to TRBD1. The V gene end was trimmed by 7 bases and the J gene end by 6 bases; junction bases not matched to a gene: 3. This CDR3 is 10 amino acids long. CDR1 is SQVTM and CDR2 is ANQGSEA in the germline V gene. The CDR3 DNA follows: TGCAGCGGGAACAGGGGCGAGCAGTACTTC. Translation gives CSGNRGEQYF.

This clone has just a few counts. CDR3 loop: CASSEYWAGGYTF. The CDR3, as DNA: TGTGCCAGCAGTGAATACTGGGCTGGCGGCTACACCTTC. The rearrangement joins TRBV25-1 to TRBJ1-2; no definite D call. V was trimmed by 0 bases and J by 8 bases, leaving 10 bases between them. This CDR3 has 13 residues. CDR1 and CDR2 from the germline V gene are MGHDK and SYGVNS.

This clone showed up just a few times. V is TRBV29-1 and J is TRBJ2-2; D is perhaps TRBD2 (5 bases). Trimming left V 7 bases short and J 7 bases short, with 13 bases between. The CDR3 has 12 amino acids. From germline, CDR1 is SQVTM and CDR2 ANQGSEA. In DNA form, the CDR3 reads TGCAGCGCTTCAGGAGGAGGCGGGGAGCTGTTTTTT. Its protein is CSASGGGGELFF.

This clone was counted between two and nine times. The chain combines TRBV5-1 with TRBJ1-5, with D hard to call. Germline values: CDR1 SGHRS, CDR2 YFSETQ. This CDR3 is built from 15 residues. V dropped 0 bases and J dropped 2 bases, with 9 bases sitting between them. The CDR3 protein is CASSLGPQGNQPQHF. The CDR3 DNA follows: TGCGCCAGCAGCTTGGGGCCCCAGGGCAATCAGCCCCAGCATTTT. Full variable domain (rest looked up from reference TRBV5-1 and TRBJ1-5): KAGVTQTPRYLIKTRGQQVTLSCSPISGHRSVSWYQQTPGQGLQFLFEYFSETQRNKGNFPGRFSGRQFSNSRSEMNVSTLELGDSALYLCASSLGPQGNQPQHFGDGTRLSIL.